This T cell receptor beta chain emerged from a study of cytomegalovirus exposure and HLA in healthy donors. At the level of the study: About 85 million unique TCR sequences came from HLA-typed donors in an early release.

Study-level results: The investigators catalogued 150 to 200 TCR beta chains as cytomegalovirus-associated.

Comment on this clone: The antigen is not known.

V lost 4 bases, J lost 3 bases, and 5 bases stayed unmatched. CDR1 SGHDT and CDR2 YYEEEE come from the germline V gene. CDR3 size: 15 residues. The PCR used 60 Vbeta and 13 Jbeta primers. This table comes from immunoSEQ multiplex PCR, and its TCRdb copy is limited to in-frame clones, with some not included. In the table there are about 150,000 clones, 65% to 75% of which are singletons. The TCR originated in a young man in good health and CMV-seronegative. Sample: PBMCs. The chain is built from TRBV5-6 and TRBJ1-5; 9 bases map to TRBD1. The CDR3 region has the DNA TGTGCCAGCAGCCTTGGGACAGGGAACAATCAGCCCCAGCATTTT. Protein: CASSLGTGNNQPQHF.